A single TCR beta chain is shown here with its context. Its recognized antigen is unknown. One base away there is no much larger clone; base qualities are not given. The donors belonged to the validation cohort of over a hundred subjects, which was separate from the roughly 670-subject first cohort. The entry originates in a study of cytomegalovirus exposure and HLA in healthy donors (dated by TCRdb to about 2017). With respect to the entire study: According to a later analysis, the roughly 130 validation repertoires were produced on the same platform as the 666 repertoires of the first cohort. The aim of the study was to test whether cataloging public T cell receptors could identify signatures of past pathogen exposure. Besides the first cohort of around 670 subjects, a separate validation cohort made up of over a hundred different subjects was used. To predict cytomegalovirus infection status, the study combined high-throughput TCR immunosequencing, statistical association of individual TCRs with disease status, and machine learning. The paper as a whole reports these results and caveats: In vitro tests confirmed that a few of the cytomegalovirus-associated TCR beta chains recognize cytomegalovirus antigens. Across donors, most TCR sequences were observed very rarely, whereas some public TCRs were present in many individuals. A later analysis lacked HLA typing for the validation cohort, so it scored co-occurrence in that cohort across all 110 or so repertoires. In a later analysis, TCRs clustered in the first cohort were found to also tend to co-occur in the approximately 120 validation repertoires, with 94% of cluster scores above 0. In the study, 150 to 200 TCR beta chains were listed as associated with cytomegalovirus. Cytomegalovirus status was reported to be diagnosed by the classifier with high specificity and sensitivity in both the original and validation cohorts. It was suggested by the authors that the approach could potentially be generalized to other disease states and immunological phenotypes.

Libraries were made using the immunoSEQ multiplex PCR assay. On the authors' methods: To diagnose cytomegalovirus status from the catalog of TCR beta chain sequences, a statistical classification framework was built. TCRdb holds this immuneACCESS table with in-frame rearrangements only. Some clones are missing; in checked studies, unresolved V genes explain under half, and the rest has no known cause. V, J and clone size are taken as reported in that table, and D and trimming were inferred from the DNA itself. Recorded for this sample are about 180,000 clones; around nine tenths of them occurred a single time. Of the sample, more than 1.3% falls within the top ten clones. Taken from cysteine to phenylalanine, the CDR3 has 15 residues. Only the CDR3 portion is preserved as DNA: 45 bases, with reading frame beginning at the first base.

The TCR comes from a woman in her thirties in good health and CMV-seronegative. The sample consisted of PBMCs. The chain is encoded by TRBV21-1 joined to TRBJ1-4; whether TRBD1, the table's D call, matches the DNA was not checked. TRBV21-1 is tagged as a pseudogene. The CDR3 here reads CASSKFAGANEKLFF. The nucleotide sequence reads TGTGCCAGCAGCAAATTTGCAGGGGCTAATGAAAAACTGTTTTTT.